These 29 T cell receptor beta chains came from one sample sequenced in a study of T cells expressing NK-cell markers. TCRdb re-called the 5' RACE reads and gives one entry per CDR3 protein, without DNA. The sample holds fewer than 550,000 distinct CDR3 sequences. Sequencing was performed on blood T cells: a sorted CD56 or NKG2C T cell subset, CD4+ or CD8+ T cells, or bulk PBMC T cells (not recorded which). The receptor source for this set is a woman aged 50 to 60 in good health.

This chain joins TRBV11-2 and TRBJ2-1; the D call of TRBD1 rests on TCRdb alone, since no DNA is present to check it. This CDR3 spans 15 amino acids. The germline gives CDR1 SGHAT, CDR2 FQNNGV. Here the CDR3 reads CASSPGRTLYNEQFF.

The chain uses TRBV29-1 and TRBJ1-1. The germline V gene encodes CDR1 SQVTM and CDR2 ANQGSEA. CDR3 length: 12 amino acids. The CDR3 spells CSALSGNTEAFF.

The V and J genes are TRBV5-1 and TRBJ1-4; without DNA, the TCRdb call of TRBD1 cannot be checked. The germline V gene encodes CDR1 SGHRS and CDR2 YFSETQ. The CDR3 is 14 residues long. The CDR3 here is CASSYRDGNEKLFF.

The chain is built from TRBV27 and TRBJ2-5; TCRdb's D gene call, TRBD2, goes unchecked for lack of DNA. The length of the CDR3 is 17 residues. Germline assignment: CDR1 MNHEY and CDR2 SMNVEV (reference sequence). This CDR3 is CASSSPLRGGGQETQYF.

The chain uses TRBV6-6 and TRBJ2-4; TCRdb's D call, TRBD2, is unchecked because there is no DNA. The CDR3 covers 16 residues. Germline CDR1 reads MNHNY; CDR2 reads SVGAGI (reference sequence). CDR3 region: CASSGQRESQWNIQYF.

The CDR3 here is CSGQESGNQPQHF. The gene calls are TRBV20-1 and TRBJ1-5. This CDR3 comprises 13 residues. Germline CDR1 DFQATT, CDR2 SNEGSKA (reference sequence).

The CDR3 loop reads CASSFLGLGRGTDTQYF. V is TRBV12-3 or TRBV12-4 and J is TRBJ2-3; the D gene TCRdb calls, TRBD2, cannot be checked with no DNA. The CDR3 totals 17 residues.

This chain connects TRBV10-2 to TRBJ2-1; the TRBD2 assignment by TCRdb is unverifiable without DNA. From germline, CDR1 is WSHSY and CDR2 SAAADI. The CDR3 extends over 11 amino acids. CDR3: CASQAGGREFF.

This rearrangement joins TRBV29-1 to TRBJ1-1. Germline lookup yields CDR1 SQVTM and CDR2 ANQGSEA. The CDR3 runs 14 residues. The CDR3 sequence is CSVGRTDLNTEAFF.

The chain employs TRBV28 and TRBJ2-1. This CDR3 is built from 14 residues. Germline CDR1 MDHEN, CDR2 SYDVKM. CDR3: CASSPRDYYNEQFF.

The rearrangement uses TRBV2 and TRBJ2-1; TCRdb outputs TRBD2, but without DNA this stays unchecked. Per germline, CDR1 SNHLY and CDR2 FYNNEI. The CDR3 runs to 13 residues. This CDR3 reads CASSETSGNEQFF.

J is TRBJ1-5 and V is TRBV6-2 or TRBV6-3; TCRdb outputs TRBD1, but without DNA this stays unchecked. This CDR3 is built from 18 residues. Germline V gene lookup returns CDR1 MNHEY and CDR2 SVGEGT. This chain's CDR3 is CASNLNQKSGATNQPQHF.

The chain joins TRBV19 to TRBJ2-5; the D call from TCRdb, TRBD2, cannot be confirmed without DNA. There are 15 residues in the CDR3. The germline V gene encodes CDR1 LNHDA and CDR2 SQIVND (reference sequence). The CDR3 loop is CASSMTSGTLETQYF.

The genes are TRBV20-1 and TRBJ2-3; TCRdb's assignment of TRBD1 cannot be checked, as there is no DNA. CDR3 length: 14 residues. Germline CDR1 reads DFQATT; CDR2 reads SNEGSKA (reference sequence). CDR3 region: CSARVGAATDTQYF.

The V and J genes are TRBV15 and TRBJ1-1. The CDR3 loop spans 14 amino acids. Germline CDR1 is LNHNV and CDR2 is YYDKDF (reference sequence). The CDR3 protein is CATRPGHMNTEAFF.

V is TRBV7-8 and J is TRBJ1-6. Germline-derived CDR1 and CDR2 are SGHVS and FQNEAQ. The CDR3 is 14 residues long. CDR3: CASSLGGVGSPLHF. The variable domain in full, completed from reference TRBV7-8 and TRBJ1-6, reads GAGVSQSPRYKVAKRGQDVALRCDPISGHVSLFWYQQALGQGPEFLTYFQNEAQLDKSGLPSDRFFAERPEGSVSTLKIQRTQQEDSAVYLCASSLGGVGSPLHFGNGTRLTVT.

This chain uses TRBV10-2 with TRBJ2-2; the D call from TCRdb, TRBD2, cannot be confirmed without DNA. CDR1 is WSHSY, CDR2 SAAADI, per germline. The CDR3 is 15 residues long. CDR3: CASSESSGLTGELFF.

The chain carries TRBV30 and TRBJ2-5; checking the TCRdb D call of TRBD2 is not possible without DNA. CDR1 and CDR2 (germline): GTSNPN, SVGIG (reference sequence). The CDR3 covers 13 residues. CDR3: CAWGLAEQETQYF.

The chain recombines TRBV24-1 with TRBJ1-5; the TRBD1 assignment by TCRdb is unverifiable without DNA. The CDR3 length is 16 residues. Per germline, CDR1 KGHDR and CDR2 SFDVKD. The CDR3 sequence is CATSDGPGKGNQPQHF.

The genes are TRBV12-3 or TRBV12-4 and TRBJ2-1; TCRdb picks TRBD2, but there is no DNA to check that call. The length of the CDR3 is 16 residues. CDR3 sequence: CASSFSSGPSYNEQFF.

J is TRBJ2-3 and V is TRBV2; TCRdb calls TRBD1, which cannot be checked without DNA. CDR1 SNHLY and CDR2 FYNNEI come from the germline V gene. The CDR3 has 15 amino acids. CDR3 amino acids: CASSGGRGNTDTQYF.

The chain employs TRBV20-1 and TRBJ1-1; the TRBD1 assignment by TCRdb is unverifiable without DNA. The CDR3 spans 14 residues. CDR1 is DFQATT and CDR2 is SNEGSKA in the germline V gene (reference sequence). CDR3 protein: CSALRERMNTEAFF.

The chain links TRBV5-1 to TRBJ2-3. The CDR3 covers 14 residues. Germline lookup yields CDR1 SGHRS and CDR2 YFSETQ. The CDR3 loop is CASRYTYRTDTQYF.

This chain links TRBV4-2 with TRBJ1-5. The CDR3 is made up of 15 amino acids. CDR1 is LGHNA and CDR2 is YNFKEQ in the germline V gene. CDR3 loop: CASRQGIFDRQPQHF.

V is TRBV18 and J is TRBJ2-7; TCRdb outputs TRBD2, but without DNA this stays unchecked. CDR1 KGHSH and CDR2 LQKENI come from the germline V gene. The CDR3 sequence is 13 residues long. CDR3 amino acids: CASSPSGAYEQYF.

The gene calls are TRBV6-4 and TRBJ1-2; the TRBD1 assignment by TCRdb is unverifiable without DNA. The CDR3 consists of 15 residues. Germline V gives CDR1 MRHNA, CDR2 SNTAGT. The CDR3: CASSDSAGVAYGYTF.

This chain connects TRBV9 to TRBJ2-3; lacking DNA, the TRBD1 call made by TCRdb goes unchecked. The length of the CDR3 is 15 residues. Germline V gene sequence: CDR1 SGDLS, CDR2 YYNGEE. CDR3 region: CASSVPPGPTRMQYF.

The CDR3 sequence is CASRLEIAYSNQPQHF. The V and J genes are TRBV6-1 and TRBJ1-5. Per germline, CDR1 MNHNS and CDR2 SASEGT. The CDR3 has 16 residues.

The V gene is TRBV20-1, the J gene TRBJ2-1; the TCRdb D gene call, TRBD2, has no DNA to confirm it. Germline V gene sequence: CDR1 DFQATT, CDR2 SNEGSKA (reference sequence). CDR3 length: 15 residues. The CDR3 region is CSANQAETNLNEQFF.